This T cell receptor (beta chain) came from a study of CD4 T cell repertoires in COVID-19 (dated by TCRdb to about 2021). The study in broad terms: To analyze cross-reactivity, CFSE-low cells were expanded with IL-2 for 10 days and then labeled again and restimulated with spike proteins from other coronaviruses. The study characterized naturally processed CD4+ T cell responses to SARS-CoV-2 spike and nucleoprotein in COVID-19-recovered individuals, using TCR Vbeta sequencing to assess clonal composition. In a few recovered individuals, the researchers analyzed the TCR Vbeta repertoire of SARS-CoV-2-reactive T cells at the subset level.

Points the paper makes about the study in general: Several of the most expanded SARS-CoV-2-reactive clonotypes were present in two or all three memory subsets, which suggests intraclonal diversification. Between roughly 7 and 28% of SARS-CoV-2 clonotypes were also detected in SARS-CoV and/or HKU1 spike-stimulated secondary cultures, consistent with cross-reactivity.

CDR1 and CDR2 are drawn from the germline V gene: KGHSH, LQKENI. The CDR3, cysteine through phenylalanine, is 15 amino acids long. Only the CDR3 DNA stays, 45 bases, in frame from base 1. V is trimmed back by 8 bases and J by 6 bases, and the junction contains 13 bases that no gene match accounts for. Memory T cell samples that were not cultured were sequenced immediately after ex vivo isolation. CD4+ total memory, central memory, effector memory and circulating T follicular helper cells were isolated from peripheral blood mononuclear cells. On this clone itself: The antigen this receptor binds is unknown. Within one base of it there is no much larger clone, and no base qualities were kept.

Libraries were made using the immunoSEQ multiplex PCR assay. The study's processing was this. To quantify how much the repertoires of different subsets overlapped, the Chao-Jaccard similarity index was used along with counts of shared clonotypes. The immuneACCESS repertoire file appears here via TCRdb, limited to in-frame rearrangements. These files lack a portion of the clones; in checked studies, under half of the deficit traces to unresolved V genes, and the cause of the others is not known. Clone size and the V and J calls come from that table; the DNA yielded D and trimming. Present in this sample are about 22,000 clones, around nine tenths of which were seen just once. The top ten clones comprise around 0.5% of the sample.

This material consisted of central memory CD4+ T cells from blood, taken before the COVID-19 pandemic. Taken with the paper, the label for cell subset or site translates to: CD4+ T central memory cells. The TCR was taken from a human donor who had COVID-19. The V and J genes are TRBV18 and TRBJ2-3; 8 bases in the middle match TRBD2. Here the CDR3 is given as CASPATAGVVDTQYF. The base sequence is TGTGCCAGCCCCGCGACAGCGGGAGTAGTTGATACGCAGTATTTT.